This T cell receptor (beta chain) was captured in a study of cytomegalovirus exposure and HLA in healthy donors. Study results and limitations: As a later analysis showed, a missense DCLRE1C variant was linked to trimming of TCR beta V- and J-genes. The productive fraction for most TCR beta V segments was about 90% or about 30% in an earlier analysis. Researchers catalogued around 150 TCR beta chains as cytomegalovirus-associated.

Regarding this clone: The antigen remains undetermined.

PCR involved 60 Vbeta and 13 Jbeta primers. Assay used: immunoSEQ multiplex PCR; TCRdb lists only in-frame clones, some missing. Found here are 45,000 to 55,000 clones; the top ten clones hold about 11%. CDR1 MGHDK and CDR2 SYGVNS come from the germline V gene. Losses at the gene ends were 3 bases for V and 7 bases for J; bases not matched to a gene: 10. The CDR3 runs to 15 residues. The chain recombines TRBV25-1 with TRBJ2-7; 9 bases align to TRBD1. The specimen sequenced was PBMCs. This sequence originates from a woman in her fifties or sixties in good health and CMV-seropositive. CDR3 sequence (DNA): TGTGCCAGCAGTGAGCCGGGACAGGGAATTCGGGAGCAGTACTTC. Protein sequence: CASSEPGQGIREQYF.